The clone carrying this T cell receptor beta chain was picked up a small number of times. Germline-derived CDR1 and CDR2 are LNHDA and SQIVND (reference sequence). The germline V and J ends were trimmed by 4 bases and 6 bases, with 16 bases remaining between them. The length of the CDR3 is 15 residues. These data originate in a study of early T cells in non-severe SARS-CoV-2 infection. Separate cDNA molecules each had unique molecular identifiers attached to them. MiXCR was run by TCRdb on the 5' RACE reads, yielding one entry per CDR3 protein. The table records 80,000 to 100,000 distinct CDR3 sequences, 9% to 15% of them present only once.

The chain joins TRBV19 to TRBJ2-1, with a weak D call TRBD2 (6 bases). The TCR originated in an adult who was a healthcare worker with PCR-confirmed SARS-CoV-2 infection or an uninfected control (not recorded which). The sequenced sample consisted of whole blood. The CDR3 DNA follows: TGTGCCAGTAGTACCCTAGCGCAACAACTCAATGAGCAGTTCTTC. Its protein product is CASSTLAQQLNEQFF.